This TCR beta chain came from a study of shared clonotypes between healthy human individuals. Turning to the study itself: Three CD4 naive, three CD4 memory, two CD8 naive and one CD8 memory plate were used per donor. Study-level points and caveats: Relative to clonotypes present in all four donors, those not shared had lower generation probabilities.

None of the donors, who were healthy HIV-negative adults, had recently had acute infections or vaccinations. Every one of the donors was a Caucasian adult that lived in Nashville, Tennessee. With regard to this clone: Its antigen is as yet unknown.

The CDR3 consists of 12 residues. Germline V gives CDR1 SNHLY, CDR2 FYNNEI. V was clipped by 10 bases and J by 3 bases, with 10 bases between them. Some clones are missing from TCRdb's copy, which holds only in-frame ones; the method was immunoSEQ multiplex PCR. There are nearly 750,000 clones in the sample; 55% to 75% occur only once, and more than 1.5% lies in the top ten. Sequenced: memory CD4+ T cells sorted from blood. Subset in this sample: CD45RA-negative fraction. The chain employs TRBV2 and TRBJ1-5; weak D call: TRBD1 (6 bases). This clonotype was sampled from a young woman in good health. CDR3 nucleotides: TGTGCCACGGGGGGCAACAATCAGCCCCAGCATTTT. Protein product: CATGGNNQPQHF. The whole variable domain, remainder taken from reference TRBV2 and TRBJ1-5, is EPEVTQTPSHQVTQMGQEVILRCVPISNHLYFYWYRQILGQKVEFLVSFYNNEISEKSEIFDDQFSVERPDGSNFTLKIRSTKLEDSAMYFCATGGNNQPQHFGDGTRLSIL.